This is a list of T cell receptor beta chains from one sample in a study of beta chain features in type 1 diabetes. The table came from immunoSEQ multiplex PCR; TCRdb's copy has only in-frame clones and leaves some out. The sample lists approximately 250,000 clones, roughly 17% seen once, with approximately 0.081% in the top ten. Specimen: naive CD4+ T cells from blood. The receptor set was obtained from a man aged 25-45 years with type 1 diabetes. CDR3s include the opening cysteine and the closing phenylalanine or tryptophan. D genes are given only for firm matches. Size values are once, few and many counts, or a class for expanded clones, and some rows have none.

V	D	J	size	CDR3	DNA
TRBV18	NA	TRBJ2-3	NA	CASSPYREGTDTQYF	TGTGCCAGCTCACCGTACAGGGAAGGGACAGATACGCAGTATTTT
TRBV5-4	TRBD1	TRBJ2-1	few	CASREDRGYNEQFF	TGTGCCAGCAGGGAGGACAGGGGATACAATGAGCAGTTCTTC
TRBV5-1	NA	TRBJ2-4	few	CASSLGRTENIQYF	TGCGCCAGCAGCTTGGGACGGACAGAGAACATTCAGTACTTC
TRBV10-3	NA	TRBJ2-5	few	CAISAPGQETQYF	TGTGCCATCAGTGCTCCGGGCCAAGAGACCCAGTACTTC
TRBV11-2	NA	TRBJ2-4	NA	CASSLVIQYF	TGTGCCAGCAGCTTAGTCATTCAGTACTTC
TRBV15	NA	TRBJ2-5	few	CATSTPGRPHQETQYF	TGTGCCACCAGCACCCCTGGGCGGCCTCACCAAGAGACCCAGTACTTC
TRBV14	NA	TRBJ2-5	NA	CASSQVLTRAETQYF	TGTGCCAGCAGCCAAGTCCTAACTAGGGCGGAGACCCAGTACTTC
TRBV4-2	NA	TRBJ2-1	NA	CASSQEEGEQFF	TGTGCCAGCAGCCAAGAGGAAGGTGAGCAGTTCTTC
TRBV29-1	NA	TRBJ1-1	NA	CSVQLPAGATEAFF	TGCAGCGTTCAGTTACCGGCTGGCGCCACTGAAGCTTTCTTT
TRBV21-1	NA	TRBJ2-7	few	CASSKWGTGESYEQYF	TGTGCCAGCAGCAAATGGGGGACAGGAGAATCCTACGAGCAGTACTTC
TRBV30	NA	TRBJ2-1	few	CAWTRATGGEQFF	TGTGCCTGGACGAGGGCTACCGGGGGTGAGCAGTTCTTC
TRBV18	TRBD1	TRBJ1-5	few	CASSPDRDRVIPKHF	TGTGCCAGCTCACCTGACCGGGACAGGGTGATTCCGAAGCATTTT
TRBV21-1	NA	TRBJ2-4	NA	CASSRVSTQAGAHRYIQYF	TGTGCCAGCAGCCGAGTATCGACACAGGCAGGGGCGCATAGATACATTCAGTACTTC
TRBV2	NA	TRBJ1-5	NA	CASSAYRDQPQHF	TGTGCCAGCAGTGCTTACAGGGACCAGCCCCAGCATTTT
TRBV30	NA	TRBJ1-3	few	CALTGSLSGNTIYF	TGTGCCTTGACCGGCAGCCTCTCTGGAAACACCATATATTTT
TRBV6-5	NA	TRBJ1-2	few	CASSYGGSYGYTF	TGTGCCAGCAGTTACGGGGGCAGCTATGGCTACACCTTC
TRBV10-3	NA	TRBJ2-1	few	CAISGGVAQYNEQFF	TGTGCCATCAGTGGAGGGGTAGCGCAATACAATGAGCAGTTCTTC
TRBV10-3	TRBD2	TRBJ2-5	NA	CAIRTGTSGSETQYF	TGTGCCATCAGAACTGGGACTAGCGGGAGTGAGACCCAGTACTTC
TRBV28	TRBD2	TRBJ2-4	few	CASSLWAGEAKNIQYF	TGTGCCAGCAGTTTATGGGCGGGAGAGGCAAAAAACATTCAGTACTTC
TRBV29-1	NA	TRBJ1-1	few	CSVAQGMNTEAFF	TGCAGCGTAGCGCAGGGGATGAACACTGAAGCTTTCTTT
TRBV5-1	NA	TRBJ2-2	few	CASSLEGRDTGELFF	TGCGCCAGCAGCTTGGAGGGGCGCGACACCGGGGAGCTGTTTTTT
TRBV30	NA	TRBJ2-5	NA	CAWSMRRGETQYF	TGTGCCTGGAGTATGAGGAGGGGTGAGACCCAGTACTTC
TRBV30	NA	TRBJ1-1	few	CAWSGRTEAFF	TGTGCCTGGAGTGGAAGAACTGAAGCTTTCTTT
TRBV21-1	NA	TRBJ2-3	few	CASSKASETLPSTDTQYF	TGTGCCAGCAGCAAAGCGAGCGAGACTTTACCTAGCACAGATACGCAGTATTTT
TRBV6-5	NA	TRBJ2-7	NA	CASSYRGDEQYF	TGTGCCAGCAGTTACAGAGGGGACGAGCAGTACTTC
TRBV5-1	NA	TRBJ2-5	NA	CASSDGRRGETQYF	TGCGCCAGCAGCGATGGACGTCGCGGGGAGACCCAGTACTTC